This TCR beta chain stems from a study of cytomegalovirus exposure and HLA in healthy donors. PCR employed 60 Vbeta and 13 Jbeta primers. Produced via immunoSEQ multiplex PCR; TCRdb's table is partial and in-frame only. The sample is made up of 150,000 or so clones, and the top ten hold about 1.7% of it. Germline CDR1 and CDR2: SNHLY and FYNNEI. Trimming at V came to 4 bases and at J to 1 base, leaving 3 bases not matched to a gene. The CDR3 totals 15 residues. Sequenced sample: PBMCs. The sequence was collected from a young man in good health and CMV-seronegative. The chain employs TRBV2 and TRBJ2-2; TRBD1 aligns across 7 bases. CDR3 DNA sequence: TGTGCCAGCAGTGTGAGGGGGCTGAACACCGGGGAGCTGTTTTTT. Encoded protein: CASSVRGLNTGELFF.